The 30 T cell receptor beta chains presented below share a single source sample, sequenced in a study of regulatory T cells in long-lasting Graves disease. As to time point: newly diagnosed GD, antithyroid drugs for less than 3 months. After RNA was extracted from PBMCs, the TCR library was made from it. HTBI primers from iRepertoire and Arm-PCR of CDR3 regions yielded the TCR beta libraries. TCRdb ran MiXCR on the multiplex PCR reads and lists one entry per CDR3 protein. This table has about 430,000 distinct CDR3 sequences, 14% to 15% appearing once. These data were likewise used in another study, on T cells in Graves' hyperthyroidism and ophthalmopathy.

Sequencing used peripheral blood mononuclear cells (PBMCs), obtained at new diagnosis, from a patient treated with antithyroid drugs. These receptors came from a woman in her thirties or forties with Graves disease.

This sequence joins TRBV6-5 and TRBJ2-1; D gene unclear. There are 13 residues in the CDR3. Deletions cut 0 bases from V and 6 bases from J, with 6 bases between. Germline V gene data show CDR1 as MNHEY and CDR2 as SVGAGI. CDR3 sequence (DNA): TGTGCCAGCAGTTACTCGCCGGGCAATGAGCAGTTCTTC. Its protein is CASSYSPGNEQFF.

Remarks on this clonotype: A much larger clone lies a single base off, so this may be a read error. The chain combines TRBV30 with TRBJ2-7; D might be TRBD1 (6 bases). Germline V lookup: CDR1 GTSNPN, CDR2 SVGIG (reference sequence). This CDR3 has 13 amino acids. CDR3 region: CAPSGVSSYEQCF. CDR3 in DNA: TGTGCCCCTTCAGGGGTTAGCTCCTACGAGCAGTGCTTC.

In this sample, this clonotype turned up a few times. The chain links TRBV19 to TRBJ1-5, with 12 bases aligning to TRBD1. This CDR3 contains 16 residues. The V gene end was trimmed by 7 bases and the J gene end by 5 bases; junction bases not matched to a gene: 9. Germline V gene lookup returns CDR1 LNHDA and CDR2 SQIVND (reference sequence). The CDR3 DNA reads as TGTGCCAGTAATAAACGGGGACAGGGGGCTGATCAGCCCCAGCATTTT. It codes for CASNKRGQGADQPQHF.

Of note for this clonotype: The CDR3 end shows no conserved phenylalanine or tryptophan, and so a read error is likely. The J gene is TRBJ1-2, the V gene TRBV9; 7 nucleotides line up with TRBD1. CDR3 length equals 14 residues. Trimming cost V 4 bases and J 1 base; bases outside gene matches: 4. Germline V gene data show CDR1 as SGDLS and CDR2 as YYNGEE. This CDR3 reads CASSPRQGNYGYTV. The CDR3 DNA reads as TGTGCCAGCAGCCCCAGACAGGGTAACTATGGCTACACCGTC.

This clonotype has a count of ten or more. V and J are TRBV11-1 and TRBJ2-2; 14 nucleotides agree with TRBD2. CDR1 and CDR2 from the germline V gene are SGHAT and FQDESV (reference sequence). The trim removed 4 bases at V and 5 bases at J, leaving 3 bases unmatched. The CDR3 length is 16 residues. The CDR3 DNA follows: TGTGCCAGCAGCTCGCGACTAGCGGGGGGGACCGGGGAGCTGTTTTTT. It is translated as CASSSRLAGGTGELFF.

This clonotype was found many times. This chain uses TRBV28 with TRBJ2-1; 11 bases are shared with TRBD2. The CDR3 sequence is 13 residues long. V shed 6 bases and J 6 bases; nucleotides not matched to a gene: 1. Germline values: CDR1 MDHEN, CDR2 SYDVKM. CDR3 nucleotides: TGTGCCAGCAGAGGGACTAGCGGCAATGAGCAGTTCTTC. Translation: CASRGTSGNEQFF.

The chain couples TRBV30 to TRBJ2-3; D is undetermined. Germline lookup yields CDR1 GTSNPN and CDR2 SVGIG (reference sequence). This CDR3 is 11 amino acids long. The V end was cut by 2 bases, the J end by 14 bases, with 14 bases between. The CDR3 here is CAWSLSSSPYF. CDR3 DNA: TGTGCCTGGAGTCTATCCTCCAGTCCGTATTTT. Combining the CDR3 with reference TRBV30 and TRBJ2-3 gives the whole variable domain SQTIHQWPATLVQPVGSPLSLECTVEGTSNPNLYWYRQAAGRGLQLLFYSVGIGQISSEVPQNLSASRPQDRQFILSSKKLLLSDSGFYLCAWSLSSSPYFGPGTRLTVL.

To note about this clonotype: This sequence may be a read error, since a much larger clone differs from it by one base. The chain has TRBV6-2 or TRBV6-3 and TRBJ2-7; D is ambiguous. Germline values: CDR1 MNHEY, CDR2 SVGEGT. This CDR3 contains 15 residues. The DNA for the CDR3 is TGTGCCAGCAGTTACTCGAGAGACAAGACCTACGAGCGGTACTTC. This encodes CASSYSRDKTYERYF.

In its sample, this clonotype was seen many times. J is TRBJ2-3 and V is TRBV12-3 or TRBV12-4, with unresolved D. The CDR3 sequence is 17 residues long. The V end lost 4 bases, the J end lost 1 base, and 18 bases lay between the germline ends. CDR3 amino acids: CASSSTDLVKGTDTQYF. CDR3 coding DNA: TGTGCCAGCAGTTCGACGGACCTTGTAAAGGGCACAGATACGCAGTATTTT.

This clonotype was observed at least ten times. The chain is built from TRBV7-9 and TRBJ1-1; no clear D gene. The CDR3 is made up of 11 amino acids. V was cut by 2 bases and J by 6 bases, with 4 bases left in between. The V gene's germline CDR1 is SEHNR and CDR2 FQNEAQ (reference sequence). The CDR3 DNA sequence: TGTGCCAGCAGCTTAAGCGCTGAAGCTTTCTTT. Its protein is CASSLSAEAFF.

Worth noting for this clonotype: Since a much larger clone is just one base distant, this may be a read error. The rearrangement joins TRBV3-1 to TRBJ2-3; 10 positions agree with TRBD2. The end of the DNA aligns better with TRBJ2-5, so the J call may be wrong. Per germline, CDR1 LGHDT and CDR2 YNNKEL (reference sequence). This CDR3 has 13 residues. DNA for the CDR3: TGTGCCGGCACCGGGACTAGCGACCCCGTCCAGTACTTC. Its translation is CAGTGTSDPVQYF.

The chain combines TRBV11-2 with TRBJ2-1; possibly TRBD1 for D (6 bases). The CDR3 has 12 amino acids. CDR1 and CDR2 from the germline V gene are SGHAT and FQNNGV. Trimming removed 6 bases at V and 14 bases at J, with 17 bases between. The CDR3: CASSHPGARKFF. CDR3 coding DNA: TGTGCCAGCAGTCACCCAGGGGCCCGGAAGTTCTTC.

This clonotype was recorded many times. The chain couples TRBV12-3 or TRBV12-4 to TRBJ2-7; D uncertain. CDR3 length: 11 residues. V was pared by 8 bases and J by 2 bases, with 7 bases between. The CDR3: CASGSAYEQYF. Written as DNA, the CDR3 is TGTGCCAGCGGCAGTGCCTACGAGCAGTACTTC.

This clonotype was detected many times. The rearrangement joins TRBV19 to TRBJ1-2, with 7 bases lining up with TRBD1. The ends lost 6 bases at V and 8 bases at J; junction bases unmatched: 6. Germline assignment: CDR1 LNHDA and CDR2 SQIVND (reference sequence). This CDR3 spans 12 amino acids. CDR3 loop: CASRTGQTGYTF. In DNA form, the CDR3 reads TGTGCCAGTAGGACGGGACAGACGGGCTACACCTTC. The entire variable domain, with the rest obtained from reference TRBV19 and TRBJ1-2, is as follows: DGGITQSPKYLFRKEGQNVTLSCEQNLNHDAMYWYRQDPGQGLRLIYYSQIVNDFQKGDIAEGYSVSREKKESFPLTVTSAQKNPTAFYLCASRTGQTGYTFGSGTRLTVV.

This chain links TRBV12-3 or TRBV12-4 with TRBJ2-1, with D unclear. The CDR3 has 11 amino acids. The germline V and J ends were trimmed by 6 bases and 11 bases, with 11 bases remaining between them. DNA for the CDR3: TGTGCCAGCAGCCCCGCCGAGAAGCAGTTCTTC. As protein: CASSPAEKQFF.

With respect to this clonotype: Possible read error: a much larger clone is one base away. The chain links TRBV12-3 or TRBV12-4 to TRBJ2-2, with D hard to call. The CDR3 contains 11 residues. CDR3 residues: CAGSLGRELFF. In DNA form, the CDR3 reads TGTGCCGGCAGTTTGGGCCGGGAGCTGTTTTTT.

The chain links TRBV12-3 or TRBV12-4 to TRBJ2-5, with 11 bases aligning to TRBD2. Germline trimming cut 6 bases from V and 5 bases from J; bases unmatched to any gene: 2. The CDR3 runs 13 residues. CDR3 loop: CASRTSGTETQYF. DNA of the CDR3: TGTGCCAGCAGGACTAGCGGGACGGAGACCCAGTACTTC.

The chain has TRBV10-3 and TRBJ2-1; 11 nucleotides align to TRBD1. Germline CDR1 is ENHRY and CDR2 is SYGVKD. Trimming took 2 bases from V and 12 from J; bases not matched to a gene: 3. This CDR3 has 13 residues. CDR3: CAISERTGGAQFF. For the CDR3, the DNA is TGTGCCATCAGTGAGAGGACAGGGGGCGCGCAGTTCTTC.

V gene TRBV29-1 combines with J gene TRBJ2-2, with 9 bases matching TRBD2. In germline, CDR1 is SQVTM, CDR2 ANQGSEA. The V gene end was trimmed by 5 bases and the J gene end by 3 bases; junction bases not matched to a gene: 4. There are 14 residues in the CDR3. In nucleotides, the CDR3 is TGCAGCGTTTATAGCGGGAGTGACACCGGGGAGCTGTTTTTT. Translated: CSVYSGSDTGELFF.

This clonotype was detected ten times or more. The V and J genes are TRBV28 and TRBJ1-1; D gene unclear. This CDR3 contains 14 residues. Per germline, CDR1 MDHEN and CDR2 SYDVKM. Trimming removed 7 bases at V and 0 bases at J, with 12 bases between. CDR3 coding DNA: TGTGCCAGCAAGCCAGCACTTATGAACACTGAAGCTTTCTTT. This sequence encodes CASKPALMNTEAFF. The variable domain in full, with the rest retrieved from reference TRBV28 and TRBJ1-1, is DVKVTQSSRYLVKRTGEKVFLECVQDMDHENMFWYRQDPGLGLRLIYFSYDVKMKEKGDIPEGYSVSREKKERFSLILESASTNQTSMYLCASKPALMNTEAFFGQGTRLTVV.

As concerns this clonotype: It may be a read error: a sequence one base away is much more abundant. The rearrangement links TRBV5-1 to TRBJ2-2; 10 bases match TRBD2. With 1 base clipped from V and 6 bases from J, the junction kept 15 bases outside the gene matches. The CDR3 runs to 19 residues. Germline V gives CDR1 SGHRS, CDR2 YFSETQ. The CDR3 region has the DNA TGCGCCAGCAGCTTGAGCCCCCCTGGACTAGCGGAGTACGCCGGGGAGCTGTTTTTT. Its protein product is CASSLSPPGLAEYAGELFF.

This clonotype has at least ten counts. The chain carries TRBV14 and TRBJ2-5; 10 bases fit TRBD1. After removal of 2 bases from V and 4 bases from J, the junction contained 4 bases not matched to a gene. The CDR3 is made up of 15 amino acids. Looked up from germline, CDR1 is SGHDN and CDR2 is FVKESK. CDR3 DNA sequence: TGTGCCAGCAGCCAAACGACAGGGGGCTCAGAGACCCAGTACTTC. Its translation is CASSQTTGGSETQYF.

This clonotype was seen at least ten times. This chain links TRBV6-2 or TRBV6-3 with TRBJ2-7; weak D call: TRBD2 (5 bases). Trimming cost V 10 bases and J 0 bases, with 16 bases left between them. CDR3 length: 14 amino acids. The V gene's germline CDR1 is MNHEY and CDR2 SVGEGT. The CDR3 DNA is TGTGCCACCTTCCGGGATGATAGCTCCTACGAGCAGTACTTC. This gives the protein CATFRDDSSYEQYF.

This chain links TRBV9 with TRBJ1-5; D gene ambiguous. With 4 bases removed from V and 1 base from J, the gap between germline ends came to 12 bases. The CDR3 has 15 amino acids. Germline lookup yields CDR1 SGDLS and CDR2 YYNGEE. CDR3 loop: CASSSNGGSNQPQHF. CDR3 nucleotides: TGTGCCAGCAGCTCCAATGGAGGAAGCAATCAGCCCCAGCATTTT.

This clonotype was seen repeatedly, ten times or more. For the CDR3, the DNA is TGTGCCAGCAGTCACACTAGCGGGAGGGGCCCCTACGAGCAGTACTTC. This translates into CASSHTSGRGPYEQYF. The J gene is TRBJ2-7, the V gene TRBV12-3 or TRBV12-4; the match to TRBD2 covers 13 bases. The CDR3 is 16 residues long. Trimming cost V 5 bases and J 2 bases; bases outside gene matches: 6.

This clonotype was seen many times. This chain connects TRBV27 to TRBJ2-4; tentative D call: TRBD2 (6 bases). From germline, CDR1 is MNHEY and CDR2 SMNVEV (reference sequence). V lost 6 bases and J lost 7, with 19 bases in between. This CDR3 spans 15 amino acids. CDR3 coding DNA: TGTGCCAGCAGCCCCCAAGCACTCCGGGGGAACATTCAGTACTTC. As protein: CASSPQALRGNIQYF.

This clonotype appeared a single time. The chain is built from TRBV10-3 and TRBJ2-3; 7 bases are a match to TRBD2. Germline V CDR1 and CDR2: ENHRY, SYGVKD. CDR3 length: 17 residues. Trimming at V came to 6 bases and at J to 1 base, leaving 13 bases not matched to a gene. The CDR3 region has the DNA TGTGCCATCAGCCTTATTCTTAGCGGGCCTGGCACAGATACGCAGTATTTT. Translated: CAISLILSGPGTDTQYF.

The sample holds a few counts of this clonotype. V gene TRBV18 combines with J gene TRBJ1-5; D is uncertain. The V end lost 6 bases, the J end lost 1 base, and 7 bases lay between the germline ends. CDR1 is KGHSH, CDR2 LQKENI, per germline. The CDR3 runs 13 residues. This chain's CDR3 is CASSPQSNQPQHF. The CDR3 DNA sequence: TGTGCCAGCTCCCCCCAAAGCAATCAGCCCCAGCATTTT. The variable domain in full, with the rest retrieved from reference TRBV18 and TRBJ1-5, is NAGVMQNPRHLVRRRGQEARLRCSPMKGHSHVYWYRQLPEEGLKFMVYLQKENIIDESGMPKERFSAEFPKEGPSILRIQQVVRGDSAAYFCASSPQSNQPQHFGDGTRLSIL.

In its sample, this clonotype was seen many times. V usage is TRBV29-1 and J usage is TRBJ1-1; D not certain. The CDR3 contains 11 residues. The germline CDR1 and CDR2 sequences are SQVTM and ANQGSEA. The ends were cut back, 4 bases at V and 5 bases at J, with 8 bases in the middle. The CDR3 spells CSVGRRTEAFF. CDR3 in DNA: TGCAGCGTTGGTAGAAGGACTGAAGCTTTCTTT.

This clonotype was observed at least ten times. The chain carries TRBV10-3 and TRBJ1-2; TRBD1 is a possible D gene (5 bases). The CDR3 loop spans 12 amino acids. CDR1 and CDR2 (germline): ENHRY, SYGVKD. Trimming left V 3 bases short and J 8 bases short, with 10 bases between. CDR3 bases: TGTGCCATCAGTGAAGACAGACGAGGCTACACCTTC. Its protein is CAISEDRRGYTF.